The clone carrying this T cell receptor beta chain was counted only a few times. Its antigen is not known. The data belong to a study of identical twins. Regarding the study as a whole: Modeled out-of-frame TCR alpha sharing in monozygotic twins fell below observed levels.

TCRdb used MiXCR to reprocess the 5' RACE reads, holding one entry per CDR3 protein. The sample records 450,000 to 650,000 distinct CDR3 sequences, 7.5% to 10% being singletons. Trimming pared 3 bases from V and 7 bases from J, leaving 19 bases between. CDR3 length: 15 amino acids. Looked up from germline, CDR1 is SGHRS and CDR2 is YFSETQ. This sample was also put to use in a study of yellow fever vaccine responses in identical twins.

This clonotype was sampled from a woman between 18 and 29 years old in good health. Input material: PBMCs. The chain couples TRBV5-1 to TRBJ2-5; D is unclear. DNA of the CDR3: TGCGCCAGCAGCTCGTCCGGAAATCCAAGAGTGACCCAGTACTTC. Translating it yields CASSSSGNPRVTQYF.